This TCR beta chain was captured by sequencing in a study of shared clonotypes between healthy human individuals. General study points: Clonotypes shared by all four donors outscored non-shared clonotypes in generation probability.

Donors, without exception, were Caucasian adults residing in Nashville, Tennessee. As regards this clone: Its specificity is not known.

Sorted-subset replicate PCRs used approximately 200 ng of genomic DNA. This amount corresponded to 30,000 to 35,000 T cell genomes. The authors' processing: ImmunoSEQ output lacked quality scores and full-length reads, limiting matched filtering. Here immunoSEQ multiplex PCR was the method, and the copy in TCRdb shows in-frame clones only, minus some. V, J and clone size reflect that table, while D and trimming were determined from the DNA. The data contain about 1,500,000 clones, roughly 96% of them singletons. This receptor was obtained from a young man in good health. What was sequenced was naive CD4+ T cells sorted from blood. Subset defined: CD45RA+ positively selected.

The CDR3 nucleotides read TGTGCCAGCAGCTTAGCAGGGACGGTAAACATTCAGTACTTC. Amino acids: CASSLAGTVNIQYF. The chain links TRBV11-2 to TRBJ2-4, with D perhaps given as TRBD1 or TRBD2 (5 bases each). The CDR3 is made up of 14 amino acids. Germline V CDR1 and CDR2: SGHAT, FQNNGV. Trimming removed 1 base from V and 6 bases from J, with 10 bases in between.